This T cell receptor (beta chain) was found in a study of radiation and T cells in renal cell carcinoma. Time point given: blood 2 weeks post-SBRT. Noted treatment: 15 Gy SBRT to primary tumor, nephrectomy 4 weeks later. This renal cell carcinoma was of the clear cell type. Using immunoSEQ multiplex PCR, the repertoire was profiled, and TCRdb retains in-frame clones only, with some absent. The table shows 100,000 to 150,000 clones, with 81% occurring only once. This clone was observed a handful of times. This CDR3 has 14 residues. Germline CDR1 reads LGHNA; CDR2 reads YSLEER. Trimming took off 0 bases at V and 1 base at J, with 6 bases between the two ends.

The chain links TRBV4-3 to TRBJ1-1; D is undetermined. The receptor was isolated from a man in his fifties or sixties with renal cell carcinoma. The sample consisted of blood, taken from a patient whose treatment included radiotherapy and nephrectomy. CDR3 loop: CASSQDRRNTEAFF. The CDR3 DNA follows: TGCGCCAGCAGCCAAGACCGGCGGAACACTGAAGCTTTCTTT.